The clone carrying this T cell receptor beta chain was observed a handful of times. No antigen is known for it. The J segment lost 2 bases and the V segment lost 4 bases, leaving 0 bases of the junction unmatched. Germline V gene sequence: CDR1 ENHRY, CDR2 SYGVKD. This CDR3 contains 14 residues. Treatment denoted: oral pan-JAK inhibitor, 5-10 mg twice daily. These data are taken from a study of CD8+ T cells in alopecia areata. Study as a whole: By percentage of affected scalp area, the severity of treated patients was scored. Broader study findings: Many expanded lesional clones persisted in scalp and blood during tofacitinib. Normal skin's resident alphabeta T cells are sequenced alongside lesional scalp T cells.

Once RNA had been extracted, it was reverse transcribed into cDNA to act as the sequencing template. Sequenced by immunoSEQ multiplex PCR; TCRdb stores in-frame clones only, minus some. The repertoire has roughly 200,000 clones, around 60% of them found once; the top ten carry around 3%. The source is a human donor with alopecia areata. The rearrangement links TRBV10-3 to TRBJ2-1; 9 bases map to TRBD1. The input for sequencing was CD4+ T cells sorted from blood, taken at week 4, from a patient treated with tofacitinib. As DNA, the CDR3 is TGTGCCATCAGTGGGACAGGGGCCTACAATGAGCAGTTCTTC. Residues: CAISGTGAYNEQFF.